What follows describes a single TCR beta chain. The data originate from a study of blood T cell repertoires in COVID-19. V lost 7 bases and J 5 bases, leaving 8 bases between the germline ends. The CDR3 has 11 residues. Looked up from germline, CDR1 is MNHEY and CDR2 is SMNVEV (reference sequence). TCRdb keeps only in-frame clones here, not all; method: immunoSEQ multiplex PCR. The data hold 200,000 to 300,000 clones, with about 83% observed a single time. This receptor was obtained from a woman in her forties or fifties who had recovered from COVID-19. The chain joins TRBV27 to TRBJ2-5; possibly TRBD2 for D (5 bases). Sequencing input: PBMCs or T cells enriched from blood (not recorded which). The CDR3 region has the DNA TGTGCCAGCATTCGCGGGGAGACCCAGTACTTC. This encodes CASIRGETQYF.